This T cell receptor (beta chain) was observed in a study of regulatory T cells in long-lasting Graves disease. Study-level results: Only peripheral blood was studied, not thyroid tissue. Under persistent disease, TRBV28, TRBJ1-2 and TRBJ2-5 were used preferentially. Having few samples may have compromised the accuracy.

Construction of the TCR beta libraries employed iRepertoire HTBI primers in conjunction with Arm-PCR of CDR3 regions. One entry per CDR3 protein results from TCRdb running MiXCR on the multiplex PCR reads. This sample has 350,000 to 400,000 distinct CDR3 sequences; 15% to 17% occur once, and the top ten carry 20% to 25%. This clonotype showed up just a few times. Its target is not known. As to time point: newly diagnosed GD, antithyroid drugs for less than 3 months. The TCR library was prepared using RNA isolated from PBMCs. It was American Thyroid Association guidelines that determined Graves' disease diagnosis. The CDR3 consists of 15 residues. CDR1 LNHDA and CDR2 SQIVND come from the germline V gene (reference sequence). The ends were cut back, 6 bases at V and 6 bases at J, with 20 bases in the middle.

V usage is TRBV19 and J usage is TRBJ1-1, with D possibly being TRBD1 (6 bases). The starting material was peripheral blood mononuclear cells (PBMCs), obtained at new diagnosis, from a patient treated with antithyroid drugs. This receptor was taken from a female donor with Graves disease. This CDR3 is CASSPDTGMRAEAFF. In nucleotides, the CDR3 is TGTGCCAGTAGCCCGGATACAGGGATGAGGGCTGAAGCTTTCTTT. Complete variable domain (other parts from reference TRBV19 and TRBJ1-1): DGGITQSPKYLFRKEGQNVTLSCEQNLNHDAMYWYRQDPGQGLRLIYYSQIVNDFQKGDIAEGYSVSREKKESFPLTVTSAQKNPTAFYLCASSPDTGMRAEAFFGQGTRLTVV.